This is a list of T cell receptor beta chains from one sample in a study of coeliac disease. Data came from immunoSEQ multiplex PCR; TCRdb stores just in-frame clones and leaves some out. Seen here are about 4,200 clones, about two thirds observed once, and the top ten hold approximately 10%. The sample comprised intraepithelial lymphocytes from the gut. These receptors all come from a woman under 30 with active celiac disease. Both conserved end residues are part of each CDR3. A D gene is named only where the DNA matches it firmly. Part of the rows lack a size; the others show once, few, many or a class for expanded clones.

TRBD2	TRBV30	TRBJ2-5	NA	TGTGCCTGGAGTGGGGGACTAGCGGGGGGTACAAGGAAGACCCAGTACTTC	CAWSGGLAGGTRKTQYF
NA	TRBV4-1	TRBJ2-2	NA	TGCGCCAGCAGCCAAACCCCGGGGGTTGGCACCGGGGAGCTGTTTTTT	CASSQTPGVGTGELFF
NA	TRBV7-9	TRBJ2-7	NA	TGTGCCAGCAGCCTCAATCCGGGACTGGTTTCCTACGAGCAGTACTTC	CASSLNPGLVSYEQYF
TRBD2	TRBV7-2	TRBJ2-7	NA	TGTGCCAGCAGCGTAAGACTAGCCGACGAGCAGTACTTC	CASSVRLADEQYF
TRBD1	TRBV27	TRBJ1-3	NA	TGTGCCAGCAGTAGATCACAGGGGGGTTCTGGAAACACCATATATTTT	CASSRSQGGSGNTIYF
TRBD2	TRBV28	TRBJ2-7	NA	TGTGCCAGCAACAAACGGACTAGCGCCGAGCAGTACTTC	CASNKRTSAEQYF
NA	TRBV29-1	TRBJ2-7	NA	TGCAGCGTTGGTATCTCAGGGAACTACGAGCAGTACTTC	CSVGISGNYEQYF
NA	TRBV9	TRBJ2-1	NA	TGTGCCAGCAGCTTCGGCAATGAGCAGTTCTTC	CASSFGNEQFF
TRBD2	TRBV30	TRBJ2-3	NA	TGTGCCTGGACACTAGCGGGGGGCCAAACAGATACGCAGTATTTT	CAWTLAGGQTDTQYF
TRBD2	TRBV7-2	TRBJ2-1	once	TGTGCCAGCAGCGCGGGGTGGTTTAGCGGGGGCCACTACAATGAGCAGTTCTTC	CASSAGWFSGGHYNEQFF